These T cell receptor beta chains were read from a single sample in a study of T cell changes during pregnancy in multiple sclerosis. Data came from immunoSEQ multiplex PCR; TCRdb stores just in-frame clones and leaves some out. The sample has about 49,000 clones, 85% to 90% seen once. This material consisted of peripheral blood, taken after pregnancy. The source is a female donor in good health, enrolled as a control in a pregnancy study. Both conserved end residues are part of each CDR3. D genes are given only for firm matches. Expanded clones get a size class; other rows say once, few or many, or leave the size out.

cdr3_aa: CASSSRTSGGLELFF; cdr3_nt: TGTGCCAGCAGCTCCCGGACTAGCGGGGGGCTTGAGCTGTTCTTC; clone_size: NA; d_call: TRBD2; v_call: TRBV7-2; j_call: TRBJ2-1
cdr3_aa: CASSQHRDRGIDTQYF; cdr3_nt: TGCGCCAGCAGCCAACATAGGGACAGGGGAATTGATACGCAGTATTTT; clone_size: NA; d_call: TRBD1; v_call: TRBV4-1; j_call: TRBJ2-3
cdr3_aa: CATSRGQGARNSPLHF; cdr3_nt: TGTGCCACCAGCAGAGGACAGGGGGCGCGAAATTCACCCCTCCACTTT; clone_size: NA; d_call: TRBD1; v_call: TRBV15; j_call: TRBJ1-6
cdr3_aa: CASSRGQGRYEQYF; cdr3_nt: TGTGCCAGCAGCAGAGGACAGGGAAGGTACGAGCAGTACTTC; clone_size: NA; d_call: TRBD1; v_call: TRBV5-4; j_call: TRBJ2-7
cdr3_aa: CASRTGTTNNSPLHF; cdr3_nt: TGTGCCAGCAGGACCGGGACTACAAATAATTCACCCCTCCACTTT; clone_size: NA; d_call: NA; v_call: TRBV27; j_call: TRBJ1-6
cdr3_aa: CASSSGTGFNSPLHF; cdr3_nt: TGTGCCAGCAGCTCCGGGACAGGGTTTAATTCACCCCTCCACTTT; clone_size: NA; d_call: TRBD1; v_call: TRBV11-2; j_call: TRBJ1-6
cdr3_aa: CASSTFGTGGVGMNTEAFF; cdr3_nt: TGTGCCAGTAGCACCTTCGGGACAGGGGGCGTAGGGATGAACACTGAAGCTTTCTTT; clone_size: NA; d_call: TRBD1; v_call: TRBV19; j_call: TRBJ1-1
cdr3_aa: CASSDSGTSNTGELFF; cdr3_nt: TGTGCCAGCAGTGACTCCGGGACATCCAACACCGGGGAGCTGTTTTTT; clone_size: NA; d_call: NA; v_call: TRBV6-4; j_call: TRBJ2-2
cdr3_aa: CASSLTGDRVNYGYTF; cdr3_nt: TGTGCCAGCAGCTTAACAGGGGACAGGGTTAACTATGGCTACACCTTC; clone_size: NA; d_call: TRBD1; v_call: TRBV7-3; j_call: TRBJ1-2
cdr3_aa: CASSPPRVGEAFF; cdr3_nt: TGTGCCAGCAGCCCTCCCAGGGTCGGGGAAGCTTTCTTT; clone_size: NA; d_call: NA; v_call: TRBV13; j_call: TRBJ1-1
cdr3_aa: CASTGSPEAFF; cdr3_nt: TGTGCCAGCACCGGGAGCCCTGAAGCTTTCTTT; clone_size: NA; d_call: NA; v_call: TRBV7-9; j_call: TRBJ1-1
cdr3_aa: CASSRLAGGEGNEQFF; cdr3_nt: TGTGCCAGCAGCCGACTAGCGGGGGGGGAGGGGAATGAGCAGTTCTTC; clone_size: NA; d_call: TRBD2; v_call: TRBV6-4; j_call: TRBJ2-1
cdr3_aa: CASSSPFSNEQYF; cdr3_nt: TGTGCCAGCAGTTCCCCCTTCTCTAACGAGCAGTACTTC; clone_size: once; d_call: NA; v_call: TRBV6-5; j_call: TRBJ2-7
cdr3_aa: CASHTPQNTEAFF; cdr3_nt: TGTGCCAGCCATACACCTCAGAACACTGAAGCTTTCTTT; clone_size: NA; d_call: NA; v_call: TRBV6-5; j_call: TRBJ1-1
cdr3_aa: CATSSILGHNTEAFF; cdr3_nt: TGTGCCACCAGCAGTATTCTGGGACACAACACTGAAGCTTTCTTT; clone_size: NA; d_call: NA; v_call: TRBV15; j_call: TRBJ1-1
cdr3_aa: CASRGPGRGEGYTF; cdr3_nt: TGTGCCAGCAGAGGCCCCGGACGGGGGGAAGGCTACACCTTC; clone_size: NA; d_call: NA; v_call: TRBV7-6; j_call: TRBJ1-2
cdr3_aa: CASSVTSGRIYEQFF; cdr3_nt: TGTGCCAGCAGCGTGACTAGCGGGAGAATCTATGAGCAGTTCTTC; clone_size: NA; d_call: TRBD2; v_call: TRBV9; j_call: TRBJ2-1